This TCR beta chain appears in the sequencing data of a study of T cells in Graves' hyperthyroidism and ophthalmopathy (dated by TCRdb to about 2019). With regard to the full study: Peripheral blood was sampled at the time of initial diagnosis, prior to any treatment. To identify distinguishing TCR V-J signatures, a discovery cohort of 95 to 100 patients was used, comprising 43 with Graves' ophthalmopathy and around 60 with stable Graves' hyperthyroidism. In roughly six Graves' hyperthyroidism patients, the study also compared T-cell repertoires from thyroid tissue with T-cell repertoires from blood. According to the paper, TCR Vbeta CDR3 sequencing was carried out on over 130 peripheral blood samples, which came from 40 to 45 ophthalmopathy, roughly 75 hyperthyroidism and roughly 17 progressor patients. Prospective prediction of ophthalmopathy was tested in an independent validation cohort of under 20 hyperthyroidism patients and around 16 patients who later progressed to ophthalmopathy. After blood sampling, hyperthyroidism patients were treated with methimazole at a starting dose of 30 mg daily, and ophthalmopathy patients were treated with high-dose intravenous methylprednisolone. For training and testing, the 100 or so patients in the discovery cohort were randomly divided in a 7:3 ratio.

Overall results and qualifications from the work: During validation, the model predicted progression to ophthalmopathy a median of roughly six months ahead of onset, with approximately 70% sensitivity and 72% to 80% specificity. Sample size was not statistically predetermined, and investigators were not blinded to group allocation. Blood samples also contained most of the expanded thyroid clonotypes (frequency above 0.001), which suggests that blood repertoires may reflect thyroid immune responses. In cross-validation, a model built on a 13 V-J signature told ophthalmopathy apart from stable hyperthyroidism with less than 90% sensitivity and about 81% specificity, and in testing the same model reached 80%/75%.

Hyperthyroidism patients were newly diagnosed, had a disease duration of under 2 months, and were aged 18 to 65 years. The study excluded patients with uncontrolled infections, other autoimmune diseases, pregnancy or lactation. Diagnoses were based on clinical symptoms, serum thyroxine and TRAb, thyroid ultrasound and orbital computed tomography. Blood from progressor patients was drawn when they were first diagnosed with hyperthyroidism, before any ophthalmopathy symptoms appeared. PBMCs were separated from roughly 9.3 ml of fresh peripheral blood using Ficoll-Paque density gradient centrifugation. Patients classed as progressors first received a Graves' hyperthyroidism diagnosis and then went on to develop ophthalmopathy during follow-up. Total RNA was extracted with Trizol reagent, and quality was checked on an Agilent 2100 Bioanalyzer. The germline V gene encodes CDR1 SGHDN and CDR2 FVKESK. The CDR3 contains 16 residues, cysteine and phenylalanine counted. Of the read, only the CDR3 DNA is kept; its 48 bases are in frame from base 1. The V end gives up 4 bases and the J end 4 bases, leaving 11 bases in the junction not matched to a gene.

TCR beta CDR3 regions were amplified from RNA transcripts. The TCR CDR3 was subjected to a first round of RT-PCR using the HTBI primer set and the Qiagen OneStep RT-PCR kit. A second multiplex PCR round built the libraries, followed by size selection and purification. Paired-end sequencing of the libraries was performed with 100 bp reads on an Illumina HiSeq2000. As for the authors' bioinformatics: SOAPnuke was used to process the raw data, throwing out any read that contained adapters or uncalled bases, had a mean Phred below 15, or lacked an exact constant-primer or identifier match. COPE v1.2.5 was used to merge the high-quality paired reads, and each unique nucleotide sequence was defined as a clonotype. MiTCR v1.1 was used to align the clonotypes against IMGT TRBV, TRBD and TRBJ reference segments. The analysis included only V-J combinations with a frequency above 0.0001, which together covered more than 99% of the repertoires. The TCS score was defined as F50 (clonal expansion) divided by E x V (chaos), with BLOSUM62-based TCRdist calculated between CDR3 peptides within each V-J. Welch's t-statistics and random forest reduced around 510 V-J features to some 14, which were used in a naive Bayes classifier (R e1071). Using fastp trimming at Q25 and MiXCR clonotype assembly, TCRdb reanalyzed the public sequencing data and kept in-frame beta chains. Records with the same CDR3 protein are collapsed into one entry carrying the most frequent genes and DNA. TCRdb, not the authors, supplied the V and J calls. This sample lists 730,000 or so distinct CDR3 sequences; around 20% were detected once. Approximately 15% of the sample is held by the ten biggest clonotypes.

The sample holds many counts of this clonotype. Its antigen remains undetermined. The sample holds no much larger clone one base away, and base qualities are not on file. The clonotype was recovered from a woman between 50 and 59 years old with Graves' hyperthyroidism that later progressed to Graves' ophthalmopathy. The receptor chain draws on TRBV14 and TRBJ1-1; 8 bases in the junction line up with TRBD1. Sequencing used blood. The sequence in DNA is TGTGCCAGCAGCCTCAAGGTCGGACAGGGACGCACTGAAGCTTTCTTT. It translates as CASSLKVGQGRTEAFF.